The clone carrying this TCR beta chain was detected only once. This sample stems from a study of blood T cell repertoires in COVID-19. V gave up 3 bases and J gave up 0 bases, with 13 bases separating them. Germline CDR1 reads SGHRS; CDR2 reads YFSETQ. CDR3 length: 16 amino acids. Produced via immunoSEQ multiplex PCR; TCRdb's table is partial and in-frame only. The data show about 380,000 clones, about 90% seen once. This chain links TRBV5-1 with TRBJ2-4; maybe TRBD1 (5 bases). The specimen sequenced was PBMCs or T cells enriched from blood (not recorded which). The TCR was taken from a woman in her 30s who had recovered from COVID-19. The CDR3 here is CASSSGNDRAKNIQYF. CDR3 DNA sequence: TGCGCCAGCAGCTCGGGTAACGACAGAGCCAAAAACATTCAGTACTTC. The whole variable domain, filled in from reference TRBV5-1 and TRBJ2-4, reads KAGVTQTPRYLIKTRGQQVTLSCSPISGHRSVSWYQQTPGQGLQFLFEYFSETQRNKGNFPGRFSGRQFSNSRSEMNVSTLELGDSALYLCASSSGNDRAKNIQYFGAGTRLSVL.